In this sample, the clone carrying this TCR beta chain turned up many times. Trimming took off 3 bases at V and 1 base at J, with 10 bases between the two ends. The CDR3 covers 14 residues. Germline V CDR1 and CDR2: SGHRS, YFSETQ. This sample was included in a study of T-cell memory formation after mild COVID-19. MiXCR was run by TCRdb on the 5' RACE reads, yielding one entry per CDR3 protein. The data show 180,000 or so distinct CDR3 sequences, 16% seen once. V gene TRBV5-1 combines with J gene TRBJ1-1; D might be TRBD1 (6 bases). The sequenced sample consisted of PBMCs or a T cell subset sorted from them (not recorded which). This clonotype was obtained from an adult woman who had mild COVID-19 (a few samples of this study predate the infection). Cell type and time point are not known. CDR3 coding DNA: TGCGCCAGCAGCTCGGGACAAGCGAACACTGAAGCTTTCTTT. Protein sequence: CASSSGQANTEAFF. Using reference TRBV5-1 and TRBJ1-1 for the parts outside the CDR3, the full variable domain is KAGVTQTPRYLIKTRGQQVTLSCSPISGHRSVSWYQQTPGQGLQFLFEYFSETQRNKGNFPGRFSGRQFSNSRSEMNVSTLELGDSALYLCASSSGQANTEAFFGQGTRLTVV.